This T cell receptor (beta chain) was retrieved from a study of blood T cells in healthy people across ages (dated by TCRdb to between 2014 and 2017). General notes on the study: Template switching captured roughly one uniquely barcoded TCR beta cDNA molecule per two T cells in model experiments. The donors were split into four age groups: young (average 16 years), middle-aged (39), aged (more than 60) and long-lived (under 85). To avoid experimental bias, donors of different ages were distributed randomly across sequencing lanes. The study measured age-related changes in TCR beta repertoire diversity using deep sequencing normalized with unique cDNA molecular identifiers. The study analyzed two additional independent replicas of 1 million unique cDNA reads from the same blood draw for two donors, one aged 18 to 29 and one aged 80 or older. General conclusions and limits of the study: Since profiling was done on bulk unsorted PBMCs, naive and antigen-experienced compartments could not be conclusively compared. As age increased, observed TCR beta diversity per million T cells dropped in a roughly linear way, and a significant reduction was already evident by age approximately 40. Because donor CMV infection status was unknown, age-related changes in expanded clonotypes were potentially confounded. Estimates of total diversity based on one million sequenced T cells were regarded as lower bounds and as underestimates. Compared with the aged group, the long-lived group had more naive CD4+ T cells, fewer expanded clones and increased TCR diversity, a pattern suggesting age selection. The percentage of naive T cells measured by flow cytometry correlated strongly with observed TCR beta diversity.

The donors were roughly 38 Caucasian individuals from Russia, aged about 6 to 95 years, who were systemically healthy. Around 10 milliliters of peripheral blood were drawn from each donor into EDTA-treated Vacutainer tubes. Ficoll-Paque density-gradient centrifugation was used to isolate PBMCs, with at least 6.5 million per sample. Total RNA was extracted from PBMCs with Trizol reagent, with at least 5.5 micrograms obtained per sample. For every donor, flow cytometry on a PBMC aliquot measured the percentage of naive CD45RAhigh/CD27high T cells. This clonotype was observed a few times. No cognate antigen has been identified for it. No much larger clone is present one base from it, and per-base qualities are unavailable. The library was made by 5' RACE. A second PCR of about 6 to 11 cycles was performed with a sample-barcoded 5' primer and a J-beta primer mix. A unique molecular identifier was introduced onto each TCR beta cDNA molecule by a template-switch 5' adaptor carrying 12 random nucleotides. At least 2.5 million CDR3-containing paired-end reads were obtained from each sample. All of the RNA was converted into first-strand cDNA using the Mint cDNA synthesis kit, with a TRBC-specific oligonucleotide serving as the primer. Following uracil-DNA glycosylase treatment, a first 18-cycle PCR with universal primers M1SS and BC2_uni_R was performed on all cDNA. The authors' analysis ran thus. Each sample was normalized by randomly selecting 1 million high-quality reads, each carrying a distinct molecular identifier. Reads sharing molecular identifiers were discarded rather than binned into consensus sequences. MiTCR, with a Q25 quality threshold and the strictest error-elimination algorithm, was used for CDR3 identification, clonotype clustering and error correction. Lower-bound total TCR beta diversity was estimated with a nonparametric unseen species model using Euler transformation. TCRdb reanalyzed the raw reads on its own, using fastp at Q25 for trimming and MiXCR for clone calling, and kept in-frame beta chains. Every CDR3 protein is listed once, alongside the most common genes and DNA of its rows. The V and J calls and clone size come from TCRdb's table, not from the authors' own analysis. The sample has around 2 million distinct CDR3 sequences on record, 30% to 40% of them singletons. Jointly, the top ten make up more than 20% of the sample.

The sequence was collected from a human donor in good health. The sequencing sample was made of blood.

The CDR3 has the sequence CASSEGLAGENTQYF. The sequence in DNA is TGTGCCAGCAGCGAAGGACTAGCGGGGGAGAATACGCAGTATTTT. The rearranged chain carries TRBV7-6 and TRBJ2-3; 13 central bases correspond to TRBD2. Germline trimming: 5 bases from V, 7 bases from J; junction bases outside gene matches: 6. The germline V gene gives CDR1 as SGHVS and CDR2 as FNYEAQ. From the cysteine up to the phenylalanine, the CDR3 has a length of 15 residues. Solely the CDR3 DNA is kept, with 45 bases framed from the first base.